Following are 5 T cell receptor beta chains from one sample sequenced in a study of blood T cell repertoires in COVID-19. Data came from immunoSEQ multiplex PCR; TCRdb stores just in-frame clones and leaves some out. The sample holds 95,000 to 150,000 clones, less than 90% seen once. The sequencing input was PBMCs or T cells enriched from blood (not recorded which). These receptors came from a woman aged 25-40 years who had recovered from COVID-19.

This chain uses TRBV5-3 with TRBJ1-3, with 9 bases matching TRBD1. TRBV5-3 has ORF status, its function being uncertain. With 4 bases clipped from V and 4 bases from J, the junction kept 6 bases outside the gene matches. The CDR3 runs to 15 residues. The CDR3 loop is CARSPQGARGNTIYF. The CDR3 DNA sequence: TGTGCCAGAAGCCCACAGGGGGCAAGGGGAAACACCATATATTTT.

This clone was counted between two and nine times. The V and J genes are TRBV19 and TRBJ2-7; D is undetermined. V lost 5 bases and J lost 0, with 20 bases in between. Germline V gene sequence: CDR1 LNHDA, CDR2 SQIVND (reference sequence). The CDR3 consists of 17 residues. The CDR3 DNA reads TGTGCCAGTAGTCCACGACCTCGGATACAGTCCTCCTACGAGCAGTACTTC. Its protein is CASSPRPRIQSSYEQYF.

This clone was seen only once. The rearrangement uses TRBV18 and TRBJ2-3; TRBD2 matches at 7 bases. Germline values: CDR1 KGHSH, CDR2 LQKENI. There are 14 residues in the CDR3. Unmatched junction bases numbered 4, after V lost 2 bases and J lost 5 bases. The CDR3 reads CASSPTIAGDTQYF. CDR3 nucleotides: TGTGCCAGCTCACCAACGATAGCGGGAGATACGCAGTATTTT.

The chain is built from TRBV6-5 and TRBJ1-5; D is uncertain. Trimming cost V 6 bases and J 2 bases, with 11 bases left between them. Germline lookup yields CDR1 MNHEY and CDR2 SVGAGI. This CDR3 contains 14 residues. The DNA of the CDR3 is TGTGCCAGCAGACCCCTTCAGGGCAATCAGCCCCAGCATTTT. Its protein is CASRPLQGNQPQHF.

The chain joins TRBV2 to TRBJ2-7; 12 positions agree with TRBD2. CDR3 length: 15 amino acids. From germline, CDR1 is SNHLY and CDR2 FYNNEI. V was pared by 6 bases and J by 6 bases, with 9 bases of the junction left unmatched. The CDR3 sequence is CASRGQTSGSGEQYF. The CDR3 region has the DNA TGTGCCAGCAGGGGCCAGACTAGCGGGAGTGGCGAGCAGTACTTC.